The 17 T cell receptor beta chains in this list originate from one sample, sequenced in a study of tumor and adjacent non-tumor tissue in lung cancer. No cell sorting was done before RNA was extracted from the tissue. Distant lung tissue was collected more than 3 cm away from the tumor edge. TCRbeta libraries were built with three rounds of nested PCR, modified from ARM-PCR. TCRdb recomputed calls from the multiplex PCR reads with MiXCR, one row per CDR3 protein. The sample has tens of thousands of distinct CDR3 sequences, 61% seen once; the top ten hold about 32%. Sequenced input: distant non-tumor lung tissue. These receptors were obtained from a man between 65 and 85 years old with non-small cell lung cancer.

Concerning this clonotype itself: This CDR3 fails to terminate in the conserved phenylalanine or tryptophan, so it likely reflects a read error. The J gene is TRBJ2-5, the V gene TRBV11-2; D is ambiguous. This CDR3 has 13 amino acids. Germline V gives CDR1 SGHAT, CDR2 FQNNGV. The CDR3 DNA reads TGTGCCAGCGGCTTGGCTGGTTGGGAGACCCAGTACGTC. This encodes CASGLAGWETQYV.

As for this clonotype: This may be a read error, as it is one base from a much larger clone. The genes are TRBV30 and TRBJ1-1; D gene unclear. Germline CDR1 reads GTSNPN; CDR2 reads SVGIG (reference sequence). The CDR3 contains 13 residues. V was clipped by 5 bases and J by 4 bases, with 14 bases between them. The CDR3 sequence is CAWYWRESTEAFF. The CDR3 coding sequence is TGTGCCTGGTATTGGAGGGAGAGCACTGAAGCTTTCTTT. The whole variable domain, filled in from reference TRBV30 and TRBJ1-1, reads SQTIHQWPATLVQPVGSPLSLECTVEGTSNPNLYWYRQAAGRGLQLLFYSVGIGQISSEVPQNLSASRPQDRQFILSSKKLLLSDSGFYLCAWYWRESTEAFFGQGTRLTVV.

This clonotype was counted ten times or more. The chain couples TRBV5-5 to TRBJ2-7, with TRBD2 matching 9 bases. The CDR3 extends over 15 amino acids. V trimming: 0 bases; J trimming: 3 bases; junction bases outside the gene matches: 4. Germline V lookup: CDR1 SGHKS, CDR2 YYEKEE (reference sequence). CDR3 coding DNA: TGTGCCAGCAGCTTGGGGCCTAGCGGGATCTACGAGCAGTACTTC. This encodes CASSLGPSGIYEQYF.

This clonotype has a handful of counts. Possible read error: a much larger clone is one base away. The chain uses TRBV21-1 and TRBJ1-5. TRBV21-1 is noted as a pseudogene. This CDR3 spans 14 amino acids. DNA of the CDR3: TGTACCAGCAGCAAAGGTGGCGACCGGAAGCCCCAGCATTTT. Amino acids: CTSSKGGDRKPQHF.

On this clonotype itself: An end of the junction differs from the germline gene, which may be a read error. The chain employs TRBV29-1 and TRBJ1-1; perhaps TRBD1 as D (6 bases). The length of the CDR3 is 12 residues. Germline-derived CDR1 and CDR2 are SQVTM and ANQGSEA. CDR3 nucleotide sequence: TGCGGCGTTAGGACAGATAACACTGAAGCTTTCTTT. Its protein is CGVRTDNTEAFF.

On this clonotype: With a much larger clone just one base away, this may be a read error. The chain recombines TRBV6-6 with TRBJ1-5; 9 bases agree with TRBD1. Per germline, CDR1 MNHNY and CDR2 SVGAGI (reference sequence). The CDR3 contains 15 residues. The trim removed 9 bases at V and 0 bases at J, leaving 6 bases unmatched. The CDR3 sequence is CARSRTGVSNQPQHF. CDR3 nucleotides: TGTGCCAGAAGTCGGACAGGGGTTAGCAATCAGCCCCAGCATTTT.

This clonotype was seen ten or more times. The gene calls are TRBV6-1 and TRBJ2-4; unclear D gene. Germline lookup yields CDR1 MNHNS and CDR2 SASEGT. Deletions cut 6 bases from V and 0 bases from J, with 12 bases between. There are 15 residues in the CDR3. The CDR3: CASRFQELAKNIQYF. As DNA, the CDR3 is TGTGCCAGCAGATTTCAAGAGCTAGCCAAAAACATTCAGTACTTC.

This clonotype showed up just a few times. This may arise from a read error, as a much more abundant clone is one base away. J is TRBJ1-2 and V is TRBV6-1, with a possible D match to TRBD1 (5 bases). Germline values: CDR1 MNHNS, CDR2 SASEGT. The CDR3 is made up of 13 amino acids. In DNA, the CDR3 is TGTGCCAGCATTAAGACAGCCACCCAAGGCTACGCCTTC. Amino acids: CASIKTATQGYAF.

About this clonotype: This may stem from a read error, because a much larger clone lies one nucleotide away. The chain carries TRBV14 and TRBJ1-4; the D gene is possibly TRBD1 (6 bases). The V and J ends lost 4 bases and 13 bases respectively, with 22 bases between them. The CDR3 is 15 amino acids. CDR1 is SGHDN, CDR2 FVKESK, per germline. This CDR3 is CASSPDSLLIRGLFF. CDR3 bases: TGTGCCAGCAGCCCGGACAGCTTATTAATTAGGGGACTGTTTTTT.

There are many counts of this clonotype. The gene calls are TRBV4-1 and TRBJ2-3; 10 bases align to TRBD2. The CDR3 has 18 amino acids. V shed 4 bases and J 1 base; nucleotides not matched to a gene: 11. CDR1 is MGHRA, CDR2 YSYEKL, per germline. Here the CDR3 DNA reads TGCGCCAGCAGCCTCCGAGCCCTCGGGACTAGCGGCACAGATACGCAGTATTTT. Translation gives CASSLRALGTSGTDTQYF.

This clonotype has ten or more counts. CDR3 bases: TGTGCCAGCAGCTTGGCCAGGAGCTCCTACGAGCAGTACTTC. Translation gives CASSLARSSYEQYF. The V and J genes are TRBV5-5 and TRBJ2-7; D remains ambiguous. CDR1 and CDR2 from the germline V gene are SGHKS and YYEKEE (reference sequence). V lost 0 bases and J 0 bases, leaving 7 bases between the germline ends. This CDR3 spans 14 amino acids.

CDR3 coding DNA: TGCAGCGTTGATTGCAGACTGAAAGAGACCCAGTACTTC. The encoded protein is CSVDCRLKETQYF. The gene calls are TRBV29-1 and TRBJ2-5; D gene ambiguous. Germline CDR1 reads SQVTM; CDR2 reads ANQGSEA. This CDR3 region has 13 residues. Deletions cut 3 bases from V and 3 bases from J, with 11 bases between.

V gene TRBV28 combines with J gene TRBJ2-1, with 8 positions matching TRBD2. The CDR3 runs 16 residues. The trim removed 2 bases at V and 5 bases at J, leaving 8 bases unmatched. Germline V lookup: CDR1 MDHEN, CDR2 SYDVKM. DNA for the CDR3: TGTGCCAGCAGTTTAGTAGAGCGGGGGCTAAACAATGAGCAGTTCTTC. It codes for CASSLVERGLNNEQFF.

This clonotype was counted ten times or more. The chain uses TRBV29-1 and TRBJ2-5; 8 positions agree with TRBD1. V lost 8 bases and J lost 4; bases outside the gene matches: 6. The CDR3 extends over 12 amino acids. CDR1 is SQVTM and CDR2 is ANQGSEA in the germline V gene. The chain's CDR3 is CSFDRGVETQYF. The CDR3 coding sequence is TGCAGCTTCGACAGGGGAGTAGAGACCCAGTACTTC.

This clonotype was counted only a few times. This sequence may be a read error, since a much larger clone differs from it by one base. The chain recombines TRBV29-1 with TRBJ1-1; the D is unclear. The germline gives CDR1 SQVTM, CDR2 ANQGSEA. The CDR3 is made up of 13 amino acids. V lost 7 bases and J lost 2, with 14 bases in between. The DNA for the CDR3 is TGCAGCGCCCTTACATGGATCAACACTGAAGCTTTCTTT. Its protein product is CSALTWINTEAFF.

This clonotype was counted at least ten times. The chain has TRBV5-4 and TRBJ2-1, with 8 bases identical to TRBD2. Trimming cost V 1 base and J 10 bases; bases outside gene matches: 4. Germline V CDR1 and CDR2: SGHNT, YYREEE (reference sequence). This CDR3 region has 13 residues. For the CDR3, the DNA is TGTGCCAGCAGCTTGTATGGCGGGGGGGAGCAGTTCTTC. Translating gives CASSLYGGGEQFF.

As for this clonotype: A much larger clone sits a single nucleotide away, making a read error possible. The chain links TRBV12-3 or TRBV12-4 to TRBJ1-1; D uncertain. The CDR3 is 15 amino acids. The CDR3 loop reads CASSLRRQANTEASF. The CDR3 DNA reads TGTGCCAGCAGTTTAAGGCGGCAGGCGAACACTGAAGCTTCCTTT.